A single sample is the source of the 7 T cell receptor beta chains below, sequenced in a study of blood T cell repertoires in COVID-19. TCRdb's table, derived via immunoSEQ multiplex PCR, lists solely in-frame clones and lacks some. The repertoire holds over 75,000 clones, with around 82% as singletons. The sample consisted of peripheral blood. The receptors originated from a woman aged 80 or older with acute or convalescent COVID-19.

The gene calls are TRBV3-1 (or the pseudogene TRBV3-2) and TRBJ2-6, with 7 bases that match TRBD1. The CDR3 is 18 residues long. J gave up 2 bases and V 0 bases, and 7 bases lay outside the gene matches. Per the germline V gene, CDR1 is LGHDT and CDR2 is YNNKEL (reference sequence). The CDR3 nucleotides are TGTGCCAGCAGCCAAGATCGGGACAGTCTAACTGGGGCCAACGTCCTGACTTTC. Translated, it gives CASSQDRDSLTGANVLTF.

The rearrangement joins TRBV6-5 to TRBJ1-5; D may be TRBD1 (5 bases). Germline V gene sequence: CDR1 MNHEY, CDR2 SVGAGI. This CDR3 spans 13 amino acids. V was clipped by 6 bases and J by 9 bases, with 15 bases between them. The CDR3 region has the DNA TGTGCCAGCAGACAGACAGAATCTTTGCCCCAGCATTTT. Translating it yields CASRQTESLPQHF.

As regards this clone: Compared with germline, one end of the junction differs, possibly owing to a read error. V and J are TRBV2 and TRBJ1-5; D unresolved. Germline V lookup: CDR1 SNHLY, CDR2 FYNNEI. This CDR3 is built from 14 residues. CDR3 amino acids: CASREGRGAQPQHF. CDR3 in DNA: TGTGCCAGCAGGGAAGGCCGGGGAGCCCAGCCCCAGCATTTT. The full variable domain, with the rest looked up from reference TRBV2 and TRBJ1-5, is EPEVTQTPSHQVTQMGQEVILRCVPISNHLYFYWYRQILGQKVEFLVSFYNNEISEKSEIFDDQFSVERPDGSNFTLKIRSTKLEDSAMYFCASREGRGAQPQHFGDGTRLSIL.

This clone was observed a single time. The chain uses TRBV5-6 and TRBJ1-2; 8 positions match TRBD1. V trimming: 4 bases; J trimming: 8 bases; junction bases outside the gene matches: 4. Germline assignment: CDR1 SGHDT and CDR2 YYEEEE. The CDR3 runs to 12 residues. CDR3 coding DNA: TGTGCCAGCAGCCCGGACAGGGAAGGCTACACCTTC. Protein sequence: CASSPDREGYTF.

With regard to this clone: The junction does not match germline at one end; this may be a read error. This chain uses TRBV3-1 (or the pseudogene TRBV3-2) with TRBJ2-2, with 11 bases fitting TRBD2. Germline CDR1 and CDR2: LGHDT and YNNKEL (reference sequence). The CDR3 extends over 14 amino acids. The CDR3 nucleotides read TGTGCCAGCGGCCAAGGACTAGCGGGCGGGGAGCTGTTTTTT. It specifies CASGQGLAGGELFF.

In regard to this clone: The germline gene is not matched at one end of the junction; a read error may be the cause. CDR3 amino acids: CASREGQTGELFF. The CDR3 nucleotides are TGTGCCAGCAGGGAAGGACAGACCGGGGAGCTGTTTTTT. The V gene is TRBV6-1, the J gene TRBJ2-2; the D gene is possibly TRBD1 (6 bases). CDR3 length: 13 amino acids. CDR1 and CDR2 from the germline V gene are MNHNS and SASEGT.

The chain combines TRBV11-2 with TRBJ2-2, with D perhaps TRBD1 (6 bases). Trimming removed 3 bases from V and 2 bases from J, with 16 bases in between. The CDR3 loop spans 17 amino acids. Germline lookup yields CDR1 SGHAT and CDR2 FQNNGV. CDR3 amino acids: CASSFAQAGANTGELFF. DNA of the CDR3: TGTGCCAGCAGCTTCGCACAGGCAGGGGCAAACACCGGGGAGCTGTTTTTT.